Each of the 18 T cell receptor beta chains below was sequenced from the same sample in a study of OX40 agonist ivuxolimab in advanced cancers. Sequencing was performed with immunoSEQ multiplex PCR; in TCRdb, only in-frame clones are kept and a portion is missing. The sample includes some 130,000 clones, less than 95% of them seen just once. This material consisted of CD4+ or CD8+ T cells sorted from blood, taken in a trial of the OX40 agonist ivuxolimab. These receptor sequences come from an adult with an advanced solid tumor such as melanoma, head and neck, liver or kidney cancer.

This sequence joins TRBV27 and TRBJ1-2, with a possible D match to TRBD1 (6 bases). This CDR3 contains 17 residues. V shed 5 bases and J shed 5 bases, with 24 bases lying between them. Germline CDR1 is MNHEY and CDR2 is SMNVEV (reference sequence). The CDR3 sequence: CASSKKNNYGQFYGYTF. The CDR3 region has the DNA TGTGCCAGCAGTAAAAAAAACAACTATGGACAGTTTTATGGCTACACCTTC.

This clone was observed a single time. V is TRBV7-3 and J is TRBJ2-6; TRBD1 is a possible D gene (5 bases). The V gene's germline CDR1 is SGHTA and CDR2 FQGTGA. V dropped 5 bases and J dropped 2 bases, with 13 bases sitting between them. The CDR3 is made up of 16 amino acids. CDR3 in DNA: TGTGCCAGCAGCGAAAGTGGGGCCGCTGGGGCCAACGTCCTGACTTTC. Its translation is CASSESGAAGANVLTF.

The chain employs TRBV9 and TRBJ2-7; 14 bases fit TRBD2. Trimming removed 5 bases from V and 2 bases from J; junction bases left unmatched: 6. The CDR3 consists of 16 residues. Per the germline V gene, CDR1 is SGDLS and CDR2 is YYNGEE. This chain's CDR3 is CASSAQGLAGAYEQYF. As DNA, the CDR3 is TGTGCCAGCAGTGCACAGGGACTAGCGGGAGCCTACGAGCAGTACTTC.

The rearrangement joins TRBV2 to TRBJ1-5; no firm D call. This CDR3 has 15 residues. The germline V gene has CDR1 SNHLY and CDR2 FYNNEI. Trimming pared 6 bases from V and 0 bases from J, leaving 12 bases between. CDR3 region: CASSETGNSNQPQHF. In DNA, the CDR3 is TGTGCCAGCAGCGAAACGGGGAATAGCAATCAGCCCCAGCATTTT.

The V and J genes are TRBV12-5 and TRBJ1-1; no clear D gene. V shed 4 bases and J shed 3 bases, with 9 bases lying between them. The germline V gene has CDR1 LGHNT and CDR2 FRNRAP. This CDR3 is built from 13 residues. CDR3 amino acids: CASGSAADTEAFF. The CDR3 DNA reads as TGTGCTAGTGGTTCGGCAGCGGACACTGAAGCTTTCTTT.

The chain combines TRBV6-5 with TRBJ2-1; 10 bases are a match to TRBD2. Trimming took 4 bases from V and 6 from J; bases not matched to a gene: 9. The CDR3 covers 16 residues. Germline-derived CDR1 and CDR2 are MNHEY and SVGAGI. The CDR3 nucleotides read TGTGCCAGCAGTTCGAGGGGACTAGCGAGGGGCAATGAGCAGTTCTTC. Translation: CASSSRGLARGNEQFF.

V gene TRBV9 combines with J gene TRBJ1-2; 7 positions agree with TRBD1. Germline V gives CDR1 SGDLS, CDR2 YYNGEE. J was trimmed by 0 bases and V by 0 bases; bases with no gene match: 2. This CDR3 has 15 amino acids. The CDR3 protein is CASSVEGAPNYGYTF. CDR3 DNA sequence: TGTGCCAGCAGCGTAGAGGGGGCCCCTAACTATGGCTACACCTTC.

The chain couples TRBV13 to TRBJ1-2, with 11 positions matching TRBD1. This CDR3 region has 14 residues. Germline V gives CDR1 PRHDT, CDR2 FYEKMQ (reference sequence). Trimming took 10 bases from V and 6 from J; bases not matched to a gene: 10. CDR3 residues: CATRRTGGKDGYTF. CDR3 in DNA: TGTGCCACCAGGCGGACAGGGGGCAAGGATGGCTACACCTTC.

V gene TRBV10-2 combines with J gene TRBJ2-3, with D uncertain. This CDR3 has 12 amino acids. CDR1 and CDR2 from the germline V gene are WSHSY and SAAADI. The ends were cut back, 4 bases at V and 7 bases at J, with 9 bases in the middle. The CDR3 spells CASSVMENTQYF. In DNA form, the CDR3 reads TGCGCCAGCAGTGTAATGGAAAATACGCAGTATTTT.

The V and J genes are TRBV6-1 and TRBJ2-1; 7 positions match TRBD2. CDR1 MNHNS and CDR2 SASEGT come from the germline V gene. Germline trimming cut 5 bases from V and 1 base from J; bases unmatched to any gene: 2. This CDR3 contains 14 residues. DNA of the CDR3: TGTGCCAGCAGTTTACTAGCGTCCTACAATGAGCAGTTCTTC. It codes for CASSLLASYNEQFF.

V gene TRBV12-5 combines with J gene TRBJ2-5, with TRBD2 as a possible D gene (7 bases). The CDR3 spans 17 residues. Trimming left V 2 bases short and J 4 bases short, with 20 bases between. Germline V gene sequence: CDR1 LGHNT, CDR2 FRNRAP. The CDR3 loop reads CASGLTRRGGPRETQYF. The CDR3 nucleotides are TGTGCTAGTGGTTTGACTCGGAGGGGGGGGCCTCGAGAGACCCAGTACTTC.

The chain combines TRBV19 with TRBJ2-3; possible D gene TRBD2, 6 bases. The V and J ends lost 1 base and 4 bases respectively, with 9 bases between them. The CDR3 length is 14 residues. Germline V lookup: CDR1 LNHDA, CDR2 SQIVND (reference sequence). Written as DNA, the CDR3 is TGTGCCAGTAGTATAGGAGGAGGGCCAGATACGCAGTATTTT. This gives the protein CASSIGGGPDTQYF.

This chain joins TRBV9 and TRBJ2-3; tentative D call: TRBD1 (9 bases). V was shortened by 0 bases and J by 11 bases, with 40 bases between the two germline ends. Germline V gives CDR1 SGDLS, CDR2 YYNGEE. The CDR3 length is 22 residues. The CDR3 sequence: CASSVDWRDRVTSSGRVSWQYF. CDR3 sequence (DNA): TGTGCCAGCAGCGTAGATTGGAGGGACAGGGTAACTTCGAGCGGGAGAGTAAGTTGGCAGTATTTT.

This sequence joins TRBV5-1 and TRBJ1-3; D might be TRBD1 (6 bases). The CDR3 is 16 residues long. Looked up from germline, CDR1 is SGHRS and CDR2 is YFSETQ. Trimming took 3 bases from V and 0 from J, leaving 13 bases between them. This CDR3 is CASSSDSTYSGNTIYF. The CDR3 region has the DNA TGCGCCAGCAGCTCGGACAGTACTTACTCTGGAAACACCATATATTTT.

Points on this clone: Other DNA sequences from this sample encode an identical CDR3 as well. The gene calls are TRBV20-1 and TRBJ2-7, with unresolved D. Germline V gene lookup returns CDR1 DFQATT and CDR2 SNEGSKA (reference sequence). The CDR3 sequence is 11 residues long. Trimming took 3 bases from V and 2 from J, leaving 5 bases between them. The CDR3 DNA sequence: TGCAGTGCTAGGGGGACCTACGAGCAGTACTTC. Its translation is CSARGTYEQYF.

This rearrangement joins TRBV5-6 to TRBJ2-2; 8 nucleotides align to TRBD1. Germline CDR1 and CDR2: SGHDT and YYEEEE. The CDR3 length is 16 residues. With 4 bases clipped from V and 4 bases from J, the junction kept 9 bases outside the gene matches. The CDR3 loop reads CASSRGQARGTGELFF. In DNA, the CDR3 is TGTGCCAGCAGCCGGGGACAGGCCAGGGGCACCGGGGAGCTGTTTTTT.

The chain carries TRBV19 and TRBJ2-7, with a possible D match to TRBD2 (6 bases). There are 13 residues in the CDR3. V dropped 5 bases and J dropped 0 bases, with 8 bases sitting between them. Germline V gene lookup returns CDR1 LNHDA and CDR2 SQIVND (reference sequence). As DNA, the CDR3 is TGTGCCAGTAGTGCGCGGGACTCCTACGAGCAGTACTTC. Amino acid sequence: CASSARDSYEQYF. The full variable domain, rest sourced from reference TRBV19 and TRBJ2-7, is DGGITQSPKYLFRKEGQNVTLSCEQNLNHDAMYWYRQDPGQGLRLIYYSQIVNDFQKGDIAEGYSVSREKKESFPLTVTSAQKNPTAFYLCASSARDSYEQYFGPGTRLTVT.

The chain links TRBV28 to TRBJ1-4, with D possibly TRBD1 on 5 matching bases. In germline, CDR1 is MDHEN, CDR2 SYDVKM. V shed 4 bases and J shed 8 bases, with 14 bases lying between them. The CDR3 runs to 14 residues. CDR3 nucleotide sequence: TGTGCCAGCAGTTCTGCGGGACCATTGGAAAAACTGTTTTTT. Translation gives CASSSAGPLEKLFF.